This passage covers 28 T cell receptor beta chains from one sample sequenced in a study of blood T cell repertoires in COVID-19. Sequencing used immunoSEQ multiplex PCR; TCRdb keeps in-frame clones, though not all of them. The data contain fewer than 200,000 clones, 76% of them singletons. The material sequenced was peripheral blood. The receptor source for this set is a woman aged 80 or over with acute or convalescent COVID-19.

V and J are TRBV28 and TRBJ1-2; D not certain. The V end lost 3 bases, the J end lost 3 bases, and 11 bases lay between the germline ends. This CDR3 has 14 amino acids. The germline V gene has CDR1 MDHEN and CDR2 SYDVKM. The CDR3 loop reads CASSLGQHDYGYTF. In nucleotides, the CDR3 is TGTGCCAGCAGTTTGGGCCAGCACGACTATGGCTACACCTTC.

The genes are TRBV19 and TRBJ1-6; unclear D gene. This CDR3 region has 14 residues. The germline V and J ends were trimmed by 4 bases and 7 bases, with 11 bases remaining between them. Germline-derived CDR1 and CDR2 are LNHDA and SQIVND (reference sequence). The CDR3 loop reads CASSTGNGNSPLHF. The CDR3 DNA follows: TGTGCCAGTAGTACGGGGAATGGAAATTCACCCCTCCACTTT.

The chain couples TRBV5-1 to TRBJ1-4; D gene unclear. CDR3 length: 12 residues. V dropped 1 base and J dropped 8 bases, with 6 bases sitting between them. The germline V gene encodes CDR1 SGHRS and CDR2 YFSETQ. CDR3 coding DNA: TGCGCCAGCAGCTTGAACAGCGAAAAACTGTTTTTT. Protein: CASSLNSEKLFF.

The rearrangement uses TRBV30 and TRBJ1-2, with D tentatively TRBD1 (5 bases). The V gene's germline CDR1 is GTSNPN and CDR2 SVGIG (reference sequence). This CDR3 region has 12 residues. V lost 4 bases, J lost 1 base, and 7 bases lay in between. In DNA, the CDR3 is TGTGCCTGGATGCAGGGTAACTATGGCTACACCTTC. Its translation is CAWMQGNYGYTF. Variable domain in full (rest from reference TRBV30 and TRBJ1-2): SQTIHQWPATLVQPVGSPLSLECTVEGTSNPNLYWYRQAAGRGLQLLFYSVGIGQISSEVPQNLSASRPQDRQFILSSKKLLLSDSGFYLCAWMQGNYGYTFGSGTRLTVV.

The chain has TRBV4-3 and TRBJ2-1; 7 bases fit TRBD2. The germline V gene has CDR1 LGHNA and CDR2 YSLEER. V shed 3 bases, J shed 7 bases, and the junction held 12 bases outside the gene matches. The CDR3 totals 16 residues. The CDR3 here is CASSQSHRTRSNEQFF. The DNA of the CDR3 is TGCGCCAGCAGCCAGAGCCACCGGACTAGATCTAATGAGCAGTTCTTC.

This sequence joins TRBV24-1 and TRBJ2-1; 15 nucleotides agree with TRBD2. J lost 10 bases, V lost 5 bases, and 8 bases had no gene match. This CDR3 has 16 amino acids. Germline assignment: CDR1 KGHDR and CDR2 SFDVKD. The DNA of the CDR3 is TGTGCCACCAGTGTTCCGGGACTAGCGGGGGGCGAGGAGCAGTTCTTC. Protein: CATSVPGLAGGEEQFF.

This clone was found a few times. The chain recombines TRBV18 with TRBJ1-4, with 7 bases that match TRBD1. The CDR3 spans 15 residues. Germline trimming cut 3 bases from V and 7 bases from J; bases unmatched to any gene: 8. CDR1 and CDR2 from the germline V gene are KGHSH and LQKENI. DNA for the CDR3: TGTGCCAGCTCACCCGACGGGCAGGGGGGTGAAAAACTGTTTTTT. This gives the protein CASSPDGQGGEKLFF.

The chain carries TRBV9 and TRBJ2-3, with TRBD2 matching over 7 bases. Germline V gene lookup returns CDR1 SGDLS and CDR2 YYNGEE. The CDR3 spans 15 residues. The junction had 2 bases not matched to a gene; V was cut back by 0 bases and J by 1 base. CDR3 loop: CASSVGLAGTDTQYF. CDR3 coding DNA: TGTGCCAGCAGCGTAGGGCTAGCGGGCACAGATACGCAGTATTTT.

This clone was counted ten times or more. CDR3 sequence reads: CASSVGQGVGALHF. The CDR3, as DNA: TGTGCCAGCAGCGTGGGGCAGGGGGTAGGGGCCCTCCACTTT. The V call is TRBV9, the J call TRBJ1-6; 7 bases line up with TRBD1. This CDR3 has 14 residues. Unmatched junction bases numbered 10, after V lost 2 bases and J lost 14 bases. Per germline, CDR1 SGDLS and CDR2 YYNGEE. The full variable domain, in which reference TRBV9 and TRBJ1-6 provide the parts outside the CDR3, is DSGVTQTPKHLITATGQRVTLRCSPRSGDLSVYWYQQSLDQGLQFLIQYYNGEERAKGNILERFSAQQFPDLHSELNLSSLELGDSALYFCASSVGQGVGALHFGNGTRLTVT.

The chain links TRBV3-1 (or the pseudogene TRBV3-2) to TRBJ1-2, with 8 bases fitting TRBD1. Germline values: CDR1 LGHDT, CDR2 YNNKEL (reference sequence). The CDR3 loop spans 15 amino acids. The V segment lost 3 bases and the J segment 5 bases; nucleotides outside the gene matches: 8. DNA for the CDR3: TGTGCCAGCAGCCACATTGCAGGGGGCGCTTATGGCTACACCTTC. This translates into CASSHIAGGAYGYTF.

This sequence joins TRBV7-2 and TRBJ2-7; 10 bases are shared with TRBD2. With V trimmed by 2 bases and J by 2 bases, 6 bases remained unmatched. Per germline, CDR1 SGHTA and CDR2 FQGNSA. The CDR3 extends over 16 amino acids. CDR3 residues: CASSLMGLAGAYEQYF. CDR3 coding DNA: TGTGCCAGCAGCTTAATGGGGCTAGCGGGGGCCTACGAGCAGTACTTC.

This clone turned up a few times. V usage is TRBV7-9 and J usage is TRBJ1-1; D remains ambiguous. Germline assignment: CDR1 SEHNR and CDR2 FQNEAQ (reference sequence). The CDR3 contains 12 residues. V lost 6 bases and J 3 bases, leaving 8 bases between the germline ends. The CDR3 bases are TGTGCCAGCAGGGAGGTGGACACTGAAGCTTTCTTT. Translated, it gives CASREVDTEAFF.

The V call is TRBV5-1, the J call TRBJ1-4; 7 nucleotides line up with TRBD1. The CDR3 loop spans 16 amino acids. Trimming cost V 4 bases and J 1 base; bases outside gene matches: 7. Per germline, CDR1 SGHRS and CDR2 YFSETQ. This chain's CDR3 is CASSPRTGQTNEKLFF. The DNA of the CDR3 is TGCGCCAGCAGCCCTAGGACAGGTCAAACTAATGAAAAACTGTTTTTT.

The count of this clone is one. The gene calls are TRBV6-2 or TRBV6-3 and TRBJ1-2; no firm D call. This CDR3 region has 13 residues. V dropped 0 bases and J dropped 8 bases, with 10 bases sitting between them. Germline assignment: CDR1 MNHEY and CDR2 SVGEGT. The CDR3 loop reads CASSYSQESGYTF. The CDR3 DNA is TGTGCCAGCAGTTACTCCCAGGAAAGCGGCTACACCTTC.

The chain has TRBV19 and TRBJ1-2, with a tentative D call TRBD1 (5 bases). V shed 9 bases and J shed 3 bases, with 14 bases lying between them. Per germline, CDR1 LNHDA and CDR2 SQIVND (reference sequence). The CDR3 contains 13 residues. CDR3 region: CASRDGQHYGYTF. CDR3 DNA sequence: TGTGCCAGCAGGGATGGGCAGCACTATGGCTACACCTTC.

This CDR3 is CASSLASGEGYEQYF. The CDR3 DNA reads as TGTGCCAGCAGCTTAGCGTCAGGGGAGGGCTACGAGCAGTACTTC. This chain connects TRBV7-8 to TRBJ2-7; tentatively, D is TRBD2 (7 bases). Germline lookup yields CDR1 SGHVS and CDR2 FQNEAQ. Trimming took 0 bases from V and 3 from J, leaving 12 bases between them. The CDR3 length is 15 residues.

The chain combines TRBV27 with TRBJ2-1; the match to TRBD2 covers 13 bases. CDR3 length equals 16 residues. Germline lookup yields CDR1 MNHEY and CDR2 SMNVEV (reference sequence). Germline trimming cut 5 bases from V and 7 bases from J; bases unmatched to any gene: 8. CDR3 amino acids: CASSTQRTSGGNEQFF. The CDR3 DNA reads TGTGCCAGCAGTACCCAACGGACTAGCGGGGGTAATGAGCAGTTCTTC.

This clone showed up just once. The chain has TRBV18 and TRBJ1-1; weak D call: TRBD1 (6 bases). Trimming shortened V by 6 bases and J by 6 bases, and 11 bases separated the two germline ends. This CDR3 contains 12 residues. The germline gives CDR1 KGHSH, CDR2 LQKENI. CDR3 residues: CASSQQGAEAFF. DNA for the CDR3: TGTGCCAGCTCGCAACAGGGCGCTGAAGCTTTCTTT.

This sequence joins TRBV5-6 and TRBJ2-5; D uncertain. Germline values: CDR1 SGHDT, CDR2 YYEEEE. The ends were cut back, 4 bases at V and 1 base at J, with 11 bases in the middle. The CDR3 is 14 amino acids. CDR3 in amino acids: CASSTEPRQETQYF. The DNA for the CDR3 is TGTGCCAGCAGCACTGAACCCCGCCAAGAGACCCAGTACTTC.

The rearrangement uses TRBV4-1 and TRBJ2-2; tentatively, D is TRBD1 (6 bases). The CDR3 sequence is 17 residues long. Trimming pared 0 bases from V and 4 bases from J, leaving 15 bases between. CDR1 is MGHRA, CDR2 YSYEKL, per germline. The CDR3 sequence: CASSQDLTGLSTGELFF. The CDR3 nucleotides read TGCGCCAGCAGCCAAGATCTGACAGGACTCTCCACCGGGGAGCTGTTTTTT.

The chain employs TRBV7-3 and TRBJ2-1, with 10 bases lining up with TRBD2. J gave up 6 bases and V 5 bases, and 7 bases lay outside the gene matches. Germline values: CDR1 SGHTA, CDR2 FQGTGA. The CDR3 length is 15 residues. The CDR3 region has the DNA TGTGCCAGCAGCCAGGGGTCTAGCGGGAGCAATGAGCAGTTCTTC. Its protein product is CASSQGSSGSNEQFF.

The genes are TRBV5-1 and TRBJ1-2; 7 nucleotides align to TRBD1. This CDR3 is built from 13 residues. CDR1 and CDR2 (germline): SGHRS, YFSETQ. Trimming took 4 bases from V and 5 from J; bases not matched to a gene: 5. CDR3 DNA: TGCGCCAGCAGCGCAACAGGGGATTATGGCTACACCTTC. It codes for CASSATGDYGYTF.

CDR3 sequence reads: CASSQGTSAGMETQYF. The CDR3 DNA is TGCGCCAGCAGCCAAGGGACTAGCGCGGGAATGGAGACCCAGTACTTC. The chain recombines TRBV5-1 with TRBJ2-5, with TRBD2 matching 10 bases. V lost 4 bases and J lost 5; bases outside the gene matches: 11. The CDR3 loop spans 16 amino acids. Looked up from germline, CDR1 is SGHRS and CDR2 is YFSETQ.

The V gene is TRBV30, the J gene TRBJ1-5; no firm D call. The CDR3 is 13 residues long. Deletions cut 0 bases from V and 5 bases from J, with 8 bases between. CDR1 is GTSNPN, CDR2 SVGIG, per germline (reference sequence). CDR3 in DNA: TGTGCCTGGAGTGTAAAGTCGGATCAGCCCCAGCATTTT. It translates to CAWSVKSDQPQHF.

The gene calls are TRBV7-2 and TRBJ1-1, with D maybe TRBD1 (5 bases). Trimming stripped 1 base from V and 7 bases from J, with 10 bases between. The CDR3 loop spans 13 amino acids. CDR1 and CDR2 (germline): SGHTA, FQGNSA. The chain's CDR3 is CASSLVNTGEAFF. The CDR3 DNA sequence: TGTGCCAGCAGCTTAGTTAATACAGGTGAAGCTTTCTTT.

There are a few counts of this clone. This sequence joins TRBV6-5 and TRBJ2-5; 7 bases align to TRBD1. Germline CDR1 reads MNHEY; CDR2 reads SVGAGI. The CDR3 totals 14 residues. Trimming at V came to 6 bases and at J to 0 bases, leaving 4 bases not matched to a gene. CDR3 nucleotides: TGTGCCAGCAGGCTGGACAGGAACCAAGAGACCCAGTACTTC. This gives the protein CASRLDRNQETQYF.

The rearrangement links TRBV11-2 to TRBJ1-4; TRBD1 aligns across 8 bases. J gave up 5 bases and V 3 bases, and 2 bases lay outside the gene matches. Germline-derived CDR1 and CDR2 are SGHAT and FQNNGV. The CDR3 consists of 14 residues. The CDR3 DNA is TGTGCCAGCAGCTTCGGACAGGGAAATGAAAAACTGTTTTTT. Amino acids: CASSFGQGNEKLFF.

In its sample, this clone was seen a few times. The chain recombines TRBV10-3 with TRBJ1-5, with D perhaps matching TRBD1 (6 bases). This CDR3 region has 13 residues. Trimming took off 5 bases at V and 4 bases at J, with 9 bases between the two ends. Germline V gene sequence: CDR1 ENHRY, CDR2 SYGVKD. Here the CDR3 DNA reads TGTGCCATCAGTCGGGACAAAAATCAGCCCCAGCATTTT. As protein: CAISRDKNQPQHF.